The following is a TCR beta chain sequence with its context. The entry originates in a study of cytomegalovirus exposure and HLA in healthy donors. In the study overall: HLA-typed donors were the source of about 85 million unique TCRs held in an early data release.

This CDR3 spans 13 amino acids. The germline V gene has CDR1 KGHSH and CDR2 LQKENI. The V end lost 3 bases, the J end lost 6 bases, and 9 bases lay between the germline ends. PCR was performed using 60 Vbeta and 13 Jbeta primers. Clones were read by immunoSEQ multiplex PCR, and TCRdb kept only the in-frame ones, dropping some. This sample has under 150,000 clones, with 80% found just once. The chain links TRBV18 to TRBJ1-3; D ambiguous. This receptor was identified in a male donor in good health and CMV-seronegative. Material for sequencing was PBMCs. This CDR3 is CASSPSGENTIYF. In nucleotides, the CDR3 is TGTGCCAGCTCACCCTCGGGTGAAAACACCATATATTTT.